This T cell receptor beta chain was captured in a study of shared clonotypes between healthy human individuals. Germline assignment: CDR1 LNHDA and CDR2 SQIVND (reference sequence). The CDR3 totals 14 residues. Between the trimmed V and J ends, which lost 6 bases and 6 bases, there was a span of 15 bases. The data were produced by immunoSEQ multiplex PCR, yet TCRdb's version contains in-frame clones alone and is incomplete. The sample holds about 330,000 clones, about 74% seen once. The chain links TRBV19 to TRBJ1-5; D might be TRBD1 (5 bases). The TCR comes from a man aged 30-40 years in good health. Sequencing input: memory CD4+ T cells sorted from blood. Subset described: CD45RA-negative fraction. The CDR3 is CASSWRQGGQPQHF. CDR3 in DNA: TGTGCCAGTAGCTGGAGGCAGGGTGGTCAGCCCCAGCATTTT.